A single sample gave rise to the 20 T cell receptor beta chains below, sequenced in a study of cytomegalovirus exposure and HLA in healthy donors. PCR employed 60 Vbeta and 13 Jbeta primers. Produced via immunoSEQ multiplex PCR; TCRdb's table is partial and in-frame only. This specimen shows around 190,000 clones; the ten leading clones hold about 1%. The sequencing input was PBMCs. The receptors come from a woman aged 25 to 39 in good health and CMV-seropositive.

V usage is TRBV7-2 and J usage is TRBJ2-1, with 9 bases identical to TRBD2. Germline V lookup: CDR1 SGHTA, CDR2 FQGNSA. V was pared by 2 bases and J by 9 bases, with 17 bases of the junction left unmatched. The CDR3 length is 18 residues. The CDR3 spells CASSLRGGPSGIWGEQFF. The CDR3 nucleotides are TGTGCCAGCAGCTTAAGGGGGGGCCCTAGCGGGATTTGGGGTGAGCAGTTCTTC.

The chain carries TRBV4-1 and TRBJ1-3, with 12 bases matching TRBD1. The CDR3 length is 16 residues. Germline-derived CDR1 and CDR2 are MGHRA and YSYEKL. V shed 0 bases, J shed 4 bases, and the junction held 1 base outside the gene matches. The CDR3 coding sequence is TGCGCCAGCAGCCAAGAGGGACAGGGGGCAGGAAACACCATATATTTT. Its protein product is CASSQEGQGAGNTIYF.

The chain links TRBV7-2 to TRBJ1-5, with D uncertain. The CDR3 is 12 amino acids. Looked up from germline, CDR1 is SGHTA and CDR2 is FQGNSA. V lost 5 bases to trimming and J lost 6 bases, with 8 bases between them. The CDR3 nucleotides read TGTGCCAGCAGCCCCTCCGGTCAGCCCCAGCATTTT. Translating gives CASSPSGQPQHF.

V gene TRBV27 combines with J gene TRBJ1-2; 8 bases agree with TRBD1. Per the germline V gene, CDR1 is MNHEY and CDR2 is SMNVEV (reference sequence). This CDR3 contains 16 residues. J gave up 7 bases and V 3 bases, and 13 bases lay outside the gene matches. Here the CDR3 DNA reads TGTGCCAGCAGTTTGGACGGCAGGGGGCCGTATGGTGGCTACACCTTC. Protein: CASSLDGRGPYGGYTF.

The chain recombines TRBV5-6 with TRBJ2-7, with a tentative D call TRBD1 (6 bases). Germline V gives CDR1 SGHDT, CDR2 YYEEEE. Trimming left V 5 bases short and J 5 bases short, with 11 bases between. The CDR3 totals 12 residues. The CDR3 reads CASSFRQDEQYF. The CDR3 region has the DNA TGTGCCAGCAGTTTCAGACAGGACGAGCAGTACTTC.

The chain is built from TRBV5-4 and TRBJ1-1, with a possible D match to TRBD1 (5 bases). This CDR3 region has 17 residues. V lost 0 bases and J 1 base, leaving 16 bases between the germline ends. The germline V gene has CDR1 SGHNT and CDR2 YYREEE (reference sequence). The CDR3 DNA reads TGTGCCAGCAGCTTGGCAGGATCGACAGCCGCGAACACTGAAGCTTTCTTT. Its protein product is CASSLAGSTAANTEAFF.

J is TRBJ1-1 and V is TRBV10-2; no definite D call. V gave up 1 base and J gave up 7 bases, with 7 bases separating them. Per the germline V gene, CDR1 is WSHSY and CDR2 is SAAADI. There are 12 residues in the CDR3. Written as DNA, the CDR3 is TGCGCCAGCAGTGAGTTCGGGAATGAAGCTTTCTTT. It is translated as CASSEFGNEAFF.

The gene calls are TRBV6-5 and TRBJ1-1; 9 nucleotides align to TRBD1. The CDR3 is 14 amino acids. In germline, CDR1 is MNHEY, CDR2 SVGAGI. The junction had 2 bases not matched to a gene; V was cut back by 2 bases and J by 4 bases. CDR3 nucleotides: TGTGCCAGCAGTTACCTGACAGGGGGCACTGAAGCTTTCTTT. Protein sequence: CASSYLTGGTEAFF.

The V gene is TRBV2, the J gene TRBJ1-6; the D gene is possibly TRBD1 (5 bases). Germline values: CDR1 SNHLY, CDR2 FYNNEI. Trimming stripped 7 bases from V and 5 bases from J, with 12 bases between. There are 14 residues in the CDR3. The CDR3 sequence: CASKWDSNNSPLHF. CDR3 nucleotide sequence: TGTGCCAGCAAGTGGGACTCTAATAATTCACCCCTCCACTTT.

The J gene is TRBJ1-1, the V gene TRBV14, with a possible D match to TRBD1 (5 bases). The length of the CDR3 is 16 residues. V dropped 4 bases and J dropped 6 bases, with 21 bases sitting between them. Germline V gene data show CDR1 as SGHDN and CDR2 as FVKESK. The CDR3 region is CASSPLNQGNIAEAFF. For the CDR3, the DNA is TGTGCCAGCAGCCCCCTAAACCAGGGAAATATCGCTGAAGCTTTCTTT. Based on the CDR3 plus reference TRBV14 and TRBJ1-1, the full variable domain is EAGVTQFPSHSVIEKGQTVTLRCDPISGHDNLYWYRRVMGKEIKFLLHFVKESKQDESGMPNNRFLAERTGGTYSTLKVQPAELEDSGVYFCASSPLNQGNIAEAFFGQGTRLTVV.

The J gene is TRBJ2-3, the V gene TRBV11-3, with 10 positions matching TRBD2. From germline, CDR1 is SGHNT and CDR2 YENEEA. J lost 2 bases, V lost 2 bases, and 10 bases had no gene match. The CDR3 contains 18 residues. This CDR3 is CASSLHSTSGHLTDTQYF. CDR3 coding DNA: TGTGCCAGCAGCTTACACTCGACTAGCGGGCACCTCACAGATACGCAGTATTTT.

The CDR3 nucleotides are TGTGCCAGCAGCAAGACAGGGTCTCGGGATCAGCCCCAGCATTTT. Residues: CASSKTGSRDQPQHF. The V and J genes are TRBV7-2 and TRBJ1-5; 7 bases align to TRBD1. CDR1 is SGHTA, CDR2 FQGNSA, per germline. The CDR3 is made up of 15 amino acids. V trimming: 5 bases; J trimming: 5 bases; junction bases outside the gene matches: 9. Based on the CDR3 plus reference TRBV7-2 and TRBJ1-5, the full variable domain is GAGVSQSPSNKVTEKGKDVELRCDPISGHTALYWYRQSLGQGLEFLIYFQGNSAPDKSGLPSDRFSAERTGGSVSTLTIQRTQQEDSAVYLCASSKTGSRDQPQHFGDGTRLSIL.

The chain recombines TRBV18 with TRBJ2-3; the D is unclear. The CDR3 has 13 residues. V was clipped by 2 bases and J by 4 bases, with 7 bases between them. CDR1 and CDR2 from the germline V gene are KGHSH and LQKENI. The CDR3 region is CASSPGSPDTQYF. As DNA, the CDR3 is TGTGCCAGCTCACCAGGCAGTCCAGATACGCAGTATTTT.

This chain uses TRBV10-1 with TRBJ2-1; 9 bases fit TRBD2. This CDR3 is 16 amino acids long. Germline CDR1 is WNHNN and CDR2 is SYGVQD (reference sequence). The J segment lost 0 bases and the V segment lost 5 bases, leaving 5 bases of the junction unmatched. The CDR3 sequence is CASSLAGVSSYNEQFF. The CDR3, as DNA: TGCGCCAGCAGTTTAGCGGGAGTGAGCTCCTACAATGAGCAGTTCTTC.

The chain has TRBV4-1 and TRBJ1-1; D perhaps matches TRBD1 (5 bases). With 1 base removed from V and 10 bases from J, the gap between germline ends came to 16 bases. This CDR3 comprises 14 residues. Germline CDR1 is MGHRA and CDR2 is YSYEKL. CDR3 sequence (DNA): TGCGCCAGCAGCCAAGTAGACCTGGGGGGGGGAGCTTTCTTT. This encodes CASSQVDLGGGAFF.

The chain recombines TRBV27 with TRBJ2-2; TRBD2 might be the D (6 bases). V lost 3 bases, J lost 2 bases, and 7 bases lay in between. Germline-derived CDR1 and CDR2 are MNHEY and SMNVEV (reference sequence). CDR3 size: 14 residues. The CDR3 loop reads CASSFGTNTGELFF. The CDR3 region has the DNA TGTGCCAGCAGTTTCGGGACTAACACCGGGGAGCTGTTTTTT.

The chain recombines TRBV4-1 with TRBJ1-4; 7 bases are shared with TRBD1. The J segment lost 8 bases and the V segment lost 6 bases, leaving 12 bases of the junction unmatched. The CDR3 is made up of 15 amino acids. CDR1 MGHRA and CDR2 YSYEKL come from the germline V gene. The CDR3 protein is CASRDGIRGEEKLFF. Written as DNA, the CDR3 is TGCGCCAGCAGGGACGGGATCAGGGGGGAGGAAAAACTGTTTTTT.

V is TRBV28 and J is TRBJ2-7; 7 bases align to TRBD1. The CDR3 consists of 14 residues. Germline CDR1 is MDHEN and CDR2 is SYDVKM. V gave up 4 bases and J gave up 2 bases; unmatched junction bases: 5. The CDR3 spells CASSSPGQAYEQYF. The DNA of the CDR3 is TGTGCCAGCAGTTCGCCTGGACAGGCCTACGAGCAGTACTTC. The full variable domain, in which reference TRBV28 and TRBJ2-7 provide the parts outside the CDR3, is DVKVTQSSRYLVKRTGEKVFLECVQDMDHENMFWYRQDPGLGLRLIYFSYDVKMKEKGDIPEGYSVSREKKERFSLILESASTNQTSMYLCASSSPGQAYEQYFGPGTRLTVT.

The chain joins TRBV21-1 to TRBJ2-1; the DNA was not compared with TRBD2, the D call given in the table. TRBV21-1 is a pseudogene locus. This CDR3 has 16 residues. The chain's CDR3 is CASSKVGTSGFNEQFF. CDR3 sequence (DNA): TGTGCCAGCAGCAAAGTAGGGACTAGCGGGTTCAATGAGCAGTTCTTC.

This rearrangement joins TRBV4-3 to TRBJ2-1; D not certain. V was trimmed by 4 bases and J by 4 bases, leaving 17 bases between them. The CDR3 runs to 16 residues. From germline, CDR1 is LGHNA and CDR2 YSLEER. CDR3: CASSLDWAIPYNEQFF. The CDR3, as DNA: TGCGCCAGCAGCCTCGATTGGGCAATTCCATACAATGAGCAGTTCTTC.